These T cell receptor beta chains were read from a single sample in a study of OX40 agonist ivuxolimab in advanced cancers. Method: immunoSEQ multiplex PCR; TCRdb's copy keeps in-frame clones and lacks some. The profile shows tens of thousands of clones, about 90% of them singletons. The sample here was CD4+ or CD8+ T cells sorted from blood, taken in a trial of the OX40 agonist ivuxolimab. These receptors came from an adult with an advanced solid tumor such as melanoma, head and neck, liver or kidney cancer. CDR3s leave out the opening cysteine and the closing phenylalanine or tryptophan. Expanded clones get a size class; other rows say once, few or many, or leave the size out.

v_call: TRBV29-1; clone_size: few; cdr3_aa: SVIGTRGTTDTQY
v_call: TRBV7-2; clone_size: -; cdr3_aa: ASSPQGSRISEQF
v_call: TRBV7-2; clone_size: -; cdr3_aa: ASSLPGSLNTEAF
v_call: TRBV7-9; clone_size: -; cdr3_aa: ASSLVLGRRTDTRY
v_call: TRBV28; clone_size: -; cdr3_aa: ASRHGQGRGYT
v_call: TRBV7-6; clone_size: -; cdr3_aa: ASSLGSPSADINNEQF
v_call: TRBV14; clone_size: -; cdr3_aa: ASSFLAGLSTDTQY
v_call: TRBV6-6; clone_size: -; cdr3_aa: ASSGQTINEKLF
v_call: TRBV2; clone_size: once; cdr3_aa: ASRLDRGGNTIY
v_call: TRBV6-1; clone_size: -; cdr3_aa: ASSDTSGPTYEQY
v_call: TRBV5-1; clone_size: -; cdr3_aa: ASRESLSGGTTDTQY
v_call: TRBV5-1; clone_size: -; cdr3_aa: ASSPTGGSTEAF
v_call: TRBV2; clone_size: few; cdr3_aa: ASSEGPNQPQH
v_call: TRBV10-1; clone_size: -; cdr3_aa: ASSAFAAGVSEQF
v_call: TRBV5-6; clone_size: -; cdr3_aa: ASSKTGTEGSIEH
v_call: TRBV5-5; clone_size: -; cdr3_aa: ASSTRRDIEGQPQH
v_call: TRBV2; clone_size: -; cdr3_aa: ASSRDRGSLAKNIQY
v_call: TRBV27; clone_size: -; cdr3_aa: ASTGGSGRDTGELF
v_call: TRBV27; clone_size: -; cdr3_aa: ASSPFTGALLNYGYT
v_call: TRBV27; clone_size: few; cdr3_aa: ASSVSSGAEQY
v_call: TRBV29-1; clone_size: -; cdr3_aa: SVSISGGSGTQY
v_call: TRBV11-2; clone_size: -; cdr3_aa: ASSLRAGPANEKLF
v_call: TRBV4-3; clone_size: -; cdr3_aa: ASSQGGTLSGKWTDTQY
v_call: TRBV11-2; clone_size: -; cdr3_aa: ASSLDLTDEQY
v_call: TRBV5-1; clone_size: -; cdr3_aa: ASSEESANYGYT
v_call: TRBV6-4; clone_size: -; cdr3_aa: ASSEWTGSTDTQY
v_call: TRBV18; clone_size: -; cdr3_aa: ASGRDRQNTEAF
v_call: TRBV7-2; clone_size: -; cdr3_aa: ASSSDRLQETQY
v_call: TRBV28; clone_size: -; cdr3_aa: ASSTGKPSYEQY
v_call: TRBV19; clone_size: -; cdr3_aa: ASTDSSYNSPLH
v_call: TRBV14; clone_size: few; cdr3_aa: ASSLLQSTEAF
v_call: TRBV9; clone_size: -; cdr3_aa: ASSTSGLGAETQY
v_call: TRBV20-1; clone_size: -; cdr3_aa: SPQVHYEQY
v_call: TRBV28; clone_size: few; cdr3_aa: ASSLAGAKNIQY
v_call: TRBV6-5; clone_size: -; cdr3_aa: ASSYSATGAGGYT
v_call: TRBV14; clone_size: -; cdr3_aa: ASSLGTAYSPLH
v_call: TRBV7-8; clone_size: -; cdr3_aa: ASNQGSGGNQPQH
v_call: TRBV5-1; clone_size: -; cdr3_aa: ASSPGSAETQY
v_call: TRBV7-2; clone_size: -; cdr3_aa: ASSSQFKNPPYEQY
v_call: TRBV28; clone_size: once; cdr3_aa: ASSDNRGGNEQF
v_call: TRBV19; clone_size: few; cdr3_aa: ASSGRLAGGNTGELF
v_call: TRBV9; clone_size: -; cdr3_aa: ASSVVAGGLETQY
v_call: TRBV7-9; clone_size: -; cdr3_aa: ASSFVLAGPLGEQF
v_call: TRBV7-9; clone_size: -; cdr3_aa: ASSSTGTYGSPLH
v_call: TRBV5-5; clone_size: -; cdr3_aa: ASSLGSFEQY
v_call: TRBV7-2; clone_size: -; cdr3_aa: ASSLTSGSIAGELF
v_call: TRBV4-2; clone_size: -; cdr3_aa: ASSPATGSAGNTIY
v_call: TRBV7-8; clone_size: once; cdr3_aa: ASSLSGISSYNSPLH
v_call: TRBV5-6; clone_size: -; cdr3_aa: ASSLAGFSSYEQY
v_call: TRBV19; clone_size: -; cdr3_aa: ASSRIPDRGREKLF
v_call: TRBV19; clone_size: -; cdr3_aa: ASSIRGNEKLF
v_call: TRBV6-5; clone_size: -; cdr3_aa: ASSYRGRPTGELF